This T cell receptor beta chain came from a study of T-cell memory formation after mild COVID-19. V was pared by 4 bases and J by 10 bases, with 9 bases of the junction left unmatched. CDR1 and CDR2 (germline): MNHNS, SASEGT. The CDR3 runs to 15 residues. Via MiXCR, TCRdb re-called the 5' RACE reads, giving one row per CDR3 protein. The sample includes some 160,000 distinct CDR3 sequences, roughly 13% of them seen just once. The sequencing input was PBMCs or a T cell subset sorted from them (not recorded which). This receptor was taken from a young man who had mild COVID-19 (a few samples of this study predate the infection). Cell type and time point are not known. The rearrangement uses TRBV6-1 and TRBJ1-6, with 8 bases identical to TRBD1. This chain's CDR3 is CASSAWRDRPSPLHF. The CDR3 DNA reads as TGTGCCAGCAGTGCTTGGCGGGACAGGCCATCACCCCTCCACTTT.